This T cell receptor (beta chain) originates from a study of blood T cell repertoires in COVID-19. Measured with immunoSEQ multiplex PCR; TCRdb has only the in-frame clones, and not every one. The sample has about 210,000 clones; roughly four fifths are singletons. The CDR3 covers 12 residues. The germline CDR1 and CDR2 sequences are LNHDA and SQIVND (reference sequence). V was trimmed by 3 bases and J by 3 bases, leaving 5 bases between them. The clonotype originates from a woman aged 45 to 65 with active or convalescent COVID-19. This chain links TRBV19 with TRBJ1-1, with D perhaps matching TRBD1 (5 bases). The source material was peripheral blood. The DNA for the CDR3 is TGTGCCAGTAGTATCAGGGACACTGAAGCTTTCTTT. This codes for CASSIRDTEAFF.